The clone carrying this T cell receptor beta chain was observed once. This entry belongs to a study of blood T cell repertoires in COVID-19. Profiled with immunoSEQ multiplex PCR; TCRdb holds only in-frame clones, not every one. The sample lists approximately 110,000 clones; roughly 75% were seen once. Trimming shortened V by 6 bases and J by 5 bases, and 8 bases separated the two germline ends. CDR3 size: 12 residues. The receptor's source is a human donor in a cohort sampled during active or convalescent COVID-19. Source material: peripheral blood. The genes are TRBV12-3 or TRBV12-4 and TRBJ2-1, with D possibly TRBD2 on 6 matching bases. As DNA, the CDR3 is TGTGCCAGCAGGGGGACTCACAATGAGCAGTTCTTC. Its translation is CASRGTHNEQFF.